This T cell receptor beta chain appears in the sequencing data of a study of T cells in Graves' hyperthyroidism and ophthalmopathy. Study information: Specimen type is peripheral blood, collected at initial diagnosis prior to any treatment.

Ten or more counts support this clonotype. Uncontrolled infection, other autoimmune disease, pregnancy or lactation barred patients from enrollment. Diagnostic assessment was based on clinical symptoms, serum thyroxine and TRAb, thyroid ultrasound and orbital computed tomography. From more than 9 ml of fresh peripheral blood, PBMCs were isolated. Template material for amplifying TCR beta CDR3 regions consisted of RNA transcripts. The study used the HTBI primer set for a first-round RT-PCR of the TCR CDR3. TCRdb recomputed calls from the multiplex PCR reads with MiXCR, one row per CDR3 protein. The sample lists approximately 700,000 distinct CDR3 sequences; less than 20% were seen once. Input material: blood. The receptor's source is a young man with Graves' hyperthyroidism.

The CDR3 sequence is CASSEGQAYNEQFF. The DNA for the CDR3 is TGTGCCAGCAGTGAGGGACAGGCCTACAATGAGCAGTTCTTC. The V gene is TRBV6-1, the J gene TRBJ2-1; 8 nucleotides agree with TRBD1. CDR1 is MNHNS, CDR2 SASEGT, per germline. This CDR3 spans 14 amino acids. V lost 3 bases, J lost 2 bases, and 0 bases stayed unmatched.